This TCR beta chain emerged from a study of T cells in Graves' hyperthyroidism and ophthalmopathy. On the study more broadly: Peripheral blood was taken when the disease was first diagnosed, before any treatment began.

This clonotype showed up just once. Its antigen is as yet unknown. Because it lacks the conserved phenylalanine or tryptophan at the end, this CDR3 is likely a read error. The length of the CDR3 is 14 residues. The germline V and J ends were trimmed by 3 bases and 7 bases, with 10 bases remaining between them. Per germline, CDR1 SGHTA and CDR2 FQGNSA. The study's findings and limits: Most thyroid clonotypes expanded above 0.001 appeared in blood too. The model identified upcoming ophthalmopathy a median about six months ahead of onset.

Amplification of TCR beta CDR3 regions was performed using RNA transcripts as template. The primer set for the first-round RT-PCR of the TCR CDR3 was HTBI. Each CDR3 protein is one row after TCRdb ran MiXCR on the multiplex PCR reads. This table holds roughly 96,000 distinct CDR3 sequences, about half found once. This receptor was taken from a woman aged 40 to 55 with Graves' hyperthyroidism. The sequenced material came from blood. The chain has TRBV7-2 and TRBJ1-6; D is unclear. The CDR3 spells CASSLPGLNSPLHS. The CDR3 DNA reads TGTGCCAGCAGCTTGCCTGGACTGAATTCACCCCTCCACTCT.